These T cell receptor beta chains were read from a single sample in a study of cytomegalovirus exposure and HLA in healthy donors. Data came from immunoSEQ multiplex PCR; TCRdb stores just in-frame clones and leaves some out. Among 170,000 or so clones listed, about 80% were seen once. Sequenced sample: PBMCs. The receptors come from a woman aged 50 to 60 in good health and CMV-seronegative. CDR3s include the opening cysteine and the closing phenylalanine or tryptophan. D genes are given only for firm matches. Clone size is given for some rows only: seen once, a few or many times, or a class if the clone is expanded.

j_gene: TRBJ2-2; d_gene: TRBD1; abundance: NA; v_gene: TRBV29-1; CDR3aa: CSVGRTGPGELFF; CDR3nt: TGCAGCGTTGGGAGGACAGGGCCCGGGGAGCTGTTTTTT
j_gene: TRBJ2-5; d_gene: NA; abundance: NA; v_gene: TRBV2; CDR3aa: CASNPNAKETQYF; CDR3nt: TGTGCCAGCAACCCGAACGCTAAAGAGACCCAGTACTTC
j_gene: TRBJ1-3; d_gene: TRBD1; abundance: NA; v_gene: TRBV6-4; CDR3aa: CASYATRTGAGNTIYF; CDR3nt: TGTGCCAGCTATGCAACTCGGACAGGGGCTGGAAACACCATATATTTT
j_gene: TRBJ1-2; d_gene: NA; abundance: once; v_gene: TRBV7-9; CDR3aa: CASSSGYGYTF; CDR3nt: TGTGCCAGCAGTAGCGGCTATGGCTACACCTTC
j_gene: TRBJ2-6; d_gene: NA; abundance: NA; v_gene: TRBV14; CDR3aa: CASSQDSTSGANVLTF; CDR3nt: TGTGCCAGCAGCCAAGACAGTACCTCTGGGGCCAACGTCCTGACTTTC
j_gene: TRBJ1-1; d_gene: NA; abundance: NA; v_gene: TRBV7-8; CDR3aa: CASSLLFVSVMNTEAFF; CDR3nt: TGTGCCAGCAGCTTACTCTTCGTGTCAGTAATGAACACTGAAGCTTTCTTT
j_gene: TRBJ1-5; d_gene: NA; abundance: NA; v_gene: TRBV14; CDR3aa: CASSQRGNNQPQHF; CDR3nt: TGTGCCAGCAGTCAACGAGGAAATAATCAGCCCCAGCATTTT
j_gene: TRBJ1-3; d_gene: NA; abundance: NA; v_gene: TRBV11-2; CDR3aa: CASSSTSSGNTIYF; CDR3nt: TGTGCCAGCAGCTCGACAAGCTCTGGAAACACCATATATTTT
j_gene: TRBJ1-5; d_gene: NA; abundance: NA; v_gene: TRBV18; CDR3aa: CASSPNRGNQPQHF; CDR3nt: TGTGCCAGCTCCCCTAACAGGGGCAATCAGCCCCAGCATTTT
j_gene: TRBJ1-3; d_gene: NA; abundance: NA; v_gene: TRBV18; CDR3aa: CASSPGAGDTIYF; CDR3nt: TGTGCCAGCTCACCAGGGGCTGGGGACACCATATATTTT
j_gene: TRBJ2-7; d_gene: TRBD1; abundance: NA; v_gene: TRBV29-1; CDR3aa: CSGRGQGRHEQYF; CDR3nt: TGCAGCGGCCGTGGACAGGGGAGGCACGAGCAGTACTTC
j_gene: TRBJ2-2; d_gene: TRBD1; abundance: NA; v_gene: TRBV5-1; CDR3aa: CASSKTGLGGVGELFF; CDR3nt: TGCGCCAGCAGCAAGACAGGGCTTGGCGGAGTCGGGGAGCTGTTTTTT
j_gene: TRBJ1-5; d_gene: NA; abundance: NA; v_gene: TRBV6-5; CDR3aa: CASSYNRNRNQPQHF; CDR3nt: TGTGCCAGCAGCTATAACAGAAACCGCAATCAGCCCCAGCATTTT
j_gene: TRBJ1-5; d_gene: TRBD1; abundance: NA; v_gene: TRBV7-9; CDR3aa: CASSFGWTGGQPQHF; CDR3nt: TGTGCCAGCAGCTTCGGGTGGACAGGGGGTCAGCCCCAGCATTTT
j_gene: TRBJ1-1; d_gene: NA; abundance: NA; v_gene: TRBV19; CDR3aa: CASSRESMNTEAFF; CDR3nt: TGTGCCAGTAGTAGAGAGAGTATGAACACTGAAGCTTTCTTT
j_gene: TRBJ1-1; d_gene: TRBD1; abundance: few; v_gene: TRBV5-4; CDR3aa: CASSHDRGLNTEAFF; CDR3nt: TGTGCCAGCAGCCACGACAGGGGCCTGAACACTGAAGCTTTCTTT
j_gene: TRBJ2-1; d_gene: NA; abundance: NA; v_gene: TRBV7-6; CDR3aa: CASSSPGPNEQFF; CDR3nt: TGTGCCAGCAGCTCCCCTGGGCCCAATGAGCAGTTCTTC